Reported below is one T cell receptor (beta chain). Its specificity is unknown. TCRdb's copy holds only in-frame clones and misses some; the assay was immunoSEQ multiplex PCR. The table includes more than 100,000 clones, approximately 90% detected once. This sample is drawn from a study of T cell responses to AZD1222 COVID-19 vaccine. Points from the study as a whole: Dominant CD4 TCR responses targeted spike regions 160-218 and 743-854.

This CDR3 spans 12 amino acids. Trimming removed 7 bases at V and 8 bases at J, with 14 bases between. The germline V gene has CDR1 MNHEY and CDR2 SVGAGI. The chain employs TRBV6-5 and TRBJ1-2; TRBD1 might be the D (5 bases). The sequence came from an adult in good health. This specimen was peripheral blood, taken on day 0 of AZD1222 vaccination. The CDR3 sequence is CASNQGSEGYTF. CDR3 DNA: TGTGCCAGCAACCAGGGAAGCGAGGGCTACACCTTC.